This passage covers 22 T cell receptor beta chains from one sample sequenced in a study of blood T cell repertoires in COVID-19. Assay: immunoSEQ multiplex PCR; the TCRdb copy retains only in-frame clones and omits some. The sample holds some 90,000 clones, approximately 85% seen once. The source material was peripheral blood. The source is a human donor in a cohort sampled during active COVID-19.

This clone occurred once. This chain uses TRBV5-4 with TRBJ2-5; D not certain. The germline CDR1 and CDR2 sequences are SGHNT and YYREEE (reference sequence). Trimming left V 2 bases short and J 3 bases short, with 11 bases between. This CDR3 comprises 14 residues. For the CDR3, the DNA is TGTGCCAGCAGCTTTGAAAGGAGAGAAGAGACCCAGTACTTC. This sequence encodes CASSFERREETQYF.

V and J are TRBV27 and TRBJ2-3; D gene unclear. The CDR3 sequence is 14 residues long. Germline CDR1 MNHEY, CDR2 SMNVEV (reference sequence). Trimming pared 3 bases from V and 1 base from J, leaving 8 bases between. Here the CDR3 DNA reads TGTGCCAGCAGTTTCGGTGTTGGCACAGATACGCAGTATTTT. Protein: CASSFGVGTDTQYF.

CDR3 protein: CATRDNLGGYYGYTF. The CDR3 DNA reads TGTGCCACCAGGGACAACCTGGGGGGTTACTATGGCTACACCTTC. The V and J genes are TRBV6-5 and TRBJ1-2; TRBD1 is a possible D gene (6 bases). Trimming removed 10 bases from V and 3 bases from J, with 21 bases in between. The CDR3 loop spans 15 amino acids. CDR1 is MNHEY and CDR2 is SVGAGI in the germline V gene.

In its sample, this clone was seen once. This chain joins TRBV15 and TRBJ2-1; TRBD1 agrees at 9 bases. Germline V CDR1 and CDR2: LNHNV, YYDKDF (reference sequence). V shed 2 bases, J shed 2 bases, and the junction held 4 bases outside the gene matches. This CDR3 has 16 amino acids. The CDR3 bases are TGTGCCACCAGCAGACCGGGACAGGGCACCTACAATGAGCAGTTCTTC. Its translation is CATSRPGQGTYNEQFF.

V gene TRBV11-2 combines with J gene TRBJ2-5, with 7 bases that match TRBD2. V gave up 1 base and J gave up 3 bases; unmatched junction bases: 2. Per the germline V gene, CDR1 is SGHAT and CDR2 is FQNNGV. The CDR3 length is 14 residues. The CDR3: CASSLGLAEETQYF. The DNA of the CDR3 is TGTGCCAGCAGCTTAGGGCTAGCGGAAGAGACCCAGTACTTC.

Here the CDR3 reads CASSFPKARETADEQFF. The CDR3 region has the DNA TGTGCCAGCAGTTTCCCGAAGGCGCGGGAGACGGCCGATGAGCAGTTCTTC. V is TRBV28 and J is TRBJ2-1; 7 bases align to TRBD2. Germline CDR1 is MDHEN and CDR2 is SYDVKM. This CDR3 has 17 residues. J lost 8 bases, V lost 3 bases, and 16 bases had no gene match.

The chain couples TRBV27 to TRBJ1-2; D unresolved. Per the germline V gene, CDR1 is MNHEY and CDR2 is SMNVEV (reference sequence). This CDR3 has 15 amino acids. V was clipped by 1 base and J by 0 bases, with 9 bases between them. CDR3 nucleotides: TGTGCCAGCAGTTTATGGGCCGGTTCTAACTATGGCTACACCTTC. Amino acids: CASSLWAGSNYGYTF.

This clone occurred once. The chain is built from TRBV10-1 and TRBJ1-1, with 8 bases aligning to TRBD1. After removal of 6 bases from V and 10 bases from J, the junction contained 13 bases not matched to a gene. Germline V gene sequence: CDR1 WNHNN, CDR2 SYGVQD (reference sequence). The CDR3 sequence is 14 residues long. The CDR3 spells CASRVRQGSFGAFF. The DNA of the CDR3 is TGCGCCAGCAGGGTAAGACAGGGGAGTTTCGGAGCTTTCTTT.

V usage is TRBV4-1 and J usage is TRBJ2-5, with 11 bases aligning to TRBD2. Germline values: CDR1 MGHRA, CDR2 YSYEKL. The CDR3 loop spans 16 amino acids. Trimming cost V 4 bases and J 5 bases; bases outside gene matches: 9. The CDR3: CASSPTSGGPWETQYF. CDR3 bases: TGCGCCAGCAGCCCAACTAGCGGGGGCCCTTGGGAGACCCAGTACTTC.

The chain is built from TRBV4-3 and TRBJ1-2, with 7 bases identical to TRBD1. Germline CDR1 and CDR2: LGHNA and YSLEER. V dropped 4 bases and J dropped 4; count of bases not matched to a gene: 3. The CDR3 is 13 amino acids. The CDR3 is CASSPTGVYGYTF. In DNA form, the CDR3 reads TGCGCCAGCAGCCCAACAGGGGTCTATGGCTACACCTTC.

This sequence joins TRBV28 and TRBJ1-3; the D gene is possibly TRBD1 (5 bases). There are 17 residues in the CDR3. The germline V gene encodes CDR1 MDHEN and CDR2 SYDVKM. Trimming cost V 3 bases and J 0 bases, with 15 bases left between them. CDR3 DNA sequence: TGTGCCAGCAGTTTCGCAGGGTTGGTCTCCTCTGGAAACACCATATATTTT. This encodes CASSFAGLVSSGNTIYF.

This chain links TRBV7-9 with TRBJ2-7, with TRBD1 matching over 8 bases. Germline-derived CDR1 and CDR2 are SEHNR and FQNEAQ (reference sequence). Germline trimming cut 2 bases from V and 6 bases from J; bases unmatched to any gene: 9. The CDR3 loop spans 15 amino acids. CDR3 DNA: TGTGCCAGCAGCTTACGGGACAGGCTAACAACCGAGCAGTACTTC. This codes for CASSLRDRLTTEQYF.

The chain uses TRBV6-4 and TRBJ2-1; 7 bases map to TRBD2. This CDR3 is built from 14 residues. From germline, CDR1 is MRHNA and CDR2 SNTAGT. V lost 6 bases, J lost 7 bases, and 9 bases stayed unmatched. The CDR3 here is CASSIGPAGNEQFF. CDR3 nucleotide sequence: TGTGCCAGCAGCATCGGACCAGCGGGGAATGAGCAGTTCTTC.

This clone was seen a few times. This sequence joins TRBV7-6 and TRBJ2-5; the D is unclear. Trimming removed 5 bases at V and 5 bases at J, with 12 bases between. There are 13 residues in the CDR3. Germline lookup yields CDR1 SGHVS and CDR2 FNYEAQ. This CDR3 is CASSPAVWETQYF. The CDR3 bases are TGTGCCAGCAGCCCCGCGGTGTGGGAGACCCAGTACTTC.

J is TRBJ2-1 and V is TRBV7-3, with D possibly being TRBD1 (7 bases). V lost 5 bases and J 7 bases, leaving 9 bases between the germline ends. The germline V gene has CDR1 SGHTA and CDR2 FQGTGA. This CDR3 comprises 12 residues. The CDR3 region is CASSAGGNEQFF. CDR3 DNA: TGTGCCAGCAGCGCAGGGGGGAATGAGCAGTTCTTC. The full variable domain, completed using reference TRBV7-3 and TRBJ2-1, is GAGVSQTPSNKVTEKGKYVELRCDPISGHTALYWYRQSLGQGPEFLIYFQGTGAADDSGLPNDRFFAVRPEGSVSTLKIQRTERGDSAVYLCASSAGGNEQFFGPGTRLTVL.

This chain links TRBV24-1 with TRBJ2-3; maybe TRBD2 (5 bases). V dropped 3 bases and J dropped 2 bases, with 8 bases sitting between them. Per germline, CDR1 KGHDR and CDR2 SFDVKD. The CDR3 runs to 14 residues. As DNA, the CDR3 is TGTGCCACCAGTGATGGGAGTTACACAGATACGCAGTATTTT. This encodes CATSDGSYTDTQYF.

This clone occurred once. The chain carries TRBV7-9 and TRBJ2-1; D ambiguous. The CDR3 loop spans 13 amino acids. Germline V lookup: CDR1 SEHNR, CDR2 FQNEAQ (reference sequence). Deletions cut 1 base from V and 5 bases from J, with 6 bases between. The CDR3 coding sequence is TGTGCCAGCAGCTTAGGGGCAGACAATGAGCAGTTCTTC. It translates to CASSLGADNEQFF.

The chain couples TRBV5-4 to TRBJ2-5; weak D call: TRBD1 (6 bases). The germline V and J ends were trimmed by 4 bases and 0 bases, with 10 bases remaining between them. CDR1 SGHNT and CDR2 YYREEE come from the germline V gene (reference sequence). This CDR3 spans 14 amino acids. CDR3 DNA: TGTGCCAGCAGCCGATGGACAGACCAAGAGACCCAGTACTTC. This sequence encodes CASSRWTDQETQYF. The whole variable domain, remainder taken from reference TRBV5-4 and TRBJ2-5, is ETGVTQSPTHLIKTRGQQVTLRCSSQSGHNTVSWYQQALGQGPQFIFQYYREEENGRGNFPPRFSGLQFPNYSSELNVNALELDDSALYLCASSRWTDQETQYFGPGTRLLVL.

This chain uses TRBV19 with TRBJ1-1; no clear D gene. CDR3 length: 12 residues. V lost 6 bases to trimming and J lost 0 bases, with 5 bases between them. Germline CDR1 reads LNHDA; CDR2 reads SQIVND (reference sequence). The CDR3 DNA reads TGTGCCAGTAGGGACTTGAACACTGAAGCTTTCTTT. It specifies CASRDLNTEAFF.

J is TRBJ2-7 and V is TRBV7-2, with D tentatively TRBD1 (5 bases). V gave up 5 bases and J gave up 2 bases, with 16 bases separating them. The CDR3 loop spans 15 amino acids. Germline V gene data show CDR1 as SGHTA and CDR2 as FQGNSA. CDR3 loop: CASSPRQRLAYEQYF. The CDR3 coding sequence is TGTGCCAGCAGCCCCCGACAGCGTCTAGCCTACGAGCAGTACTTC.

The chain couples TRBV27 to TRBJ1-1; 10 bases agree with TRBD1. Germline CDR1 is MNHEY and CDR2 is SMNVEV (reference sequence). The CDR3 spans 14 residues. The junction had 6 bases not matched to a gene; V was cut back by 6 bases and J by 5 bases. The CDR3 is CASRGGQGRTEAFF. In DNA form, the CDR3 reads TGTGCCAGCAGGGGGGGACAGGGGAGGACTGAAGCTTTCTTT.

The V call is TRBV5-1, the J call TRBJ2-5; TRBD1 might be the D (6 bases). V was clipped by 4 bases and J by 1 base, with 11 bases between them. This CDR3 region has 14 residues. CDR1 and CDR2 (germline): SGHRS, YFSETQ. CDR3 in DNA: TGCGCCAGCAGCCCCCGGGACACCCAAGAGACCCAGTACTTC. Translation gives CASSPRDTQETQYF.